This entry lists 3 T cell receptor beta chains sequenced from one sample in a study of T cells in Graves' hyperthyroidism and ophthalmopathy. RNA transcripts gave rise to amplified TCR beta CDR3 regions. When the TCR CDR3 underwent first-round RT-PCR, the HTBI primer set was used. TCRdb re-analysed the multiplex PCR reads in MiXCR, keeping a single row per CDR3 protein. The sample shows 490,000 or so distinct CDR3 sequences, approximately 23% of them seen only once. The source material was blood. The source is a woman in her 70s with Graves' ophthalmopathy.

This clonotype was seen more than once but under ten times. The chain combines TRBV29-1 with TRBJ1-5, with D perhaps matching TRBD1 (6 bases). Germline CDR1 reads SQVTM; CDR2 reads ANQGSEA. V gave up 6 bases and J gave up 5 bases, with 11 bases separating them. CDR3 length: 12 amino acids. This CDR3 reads CSVGQGHQPQHF. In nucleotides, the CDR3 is TGCAGCGTGGGGCAGGGGCATCAGCCCCAGCATTTT.

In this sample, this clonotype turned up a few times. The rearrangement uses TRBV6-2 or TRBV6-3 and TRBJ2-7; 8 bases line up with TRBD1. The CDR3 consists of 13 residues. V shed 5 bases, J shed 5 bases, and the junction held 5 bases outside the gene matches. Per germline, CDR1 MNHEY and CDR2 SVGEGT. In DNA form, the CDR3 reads TGTGCCAGCAGTCCGGACAGGGTCCACGAGCAGTACTTC. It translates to CASSPDRVHEQYF.

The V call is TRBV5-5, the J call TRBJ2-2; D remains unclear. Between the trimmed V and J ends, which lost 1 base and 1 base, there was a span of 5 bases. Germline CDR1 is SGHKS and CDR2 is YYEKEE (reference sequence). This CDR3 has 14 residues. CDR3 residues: CASSLWQNTGELFF. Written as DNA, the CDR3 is TGTGCCAGCAGCTTGTGGCAGAACACCGGGGAGCTGTTTTTT.